What follows describes a single T cell receptor (beta chain). Its antigen has not been determined. Per-base qualities were not stored, and no clone one base away is much larger. Patients with autoimmune disease history or receiving systemic immunosuppression were excluded from the trial. Peripheral blood for TCR sequencing was collected from all dose cohorts at baseline, on cycle 4 day 1, and on cycle 7 day 1. Samples were obtained from an open-label, multicenter, first-in-human phase I dose-escalation trial of ivuxolimab. Adults with locally advanced or metastatic melanoma, renal cell carcinoma, hepatocellular carcinoma or head and neck squamous cell carcinoma were enrolled in the trial. Before TCR sequencing, CD4+ T cells and CD8+ T cells were sorted from peripheral blood as separate populations. These data originate in a study of OX40 agonist ivuxolimab in advanced cancers. Looking at the study overall: Ivuxolimab, which targeted the costimulatory receptor OX40 (CD134), was an agonistic, fully human IgG2 monoclonal antibody. In the dose-escalation cohort, 75% to 90% of patients were male, and the mean age was around 65 years with a range of about 23 to 79. Among the roughly 52 dose-escalation patients, around 19 had hepatocellular carcinoma, 15 melanoma, 9 renal cell carcinoma and 9 head and neck cancer. Three dose-escalation patients achieved partial responses, one with hepatocellular carcinoma and two with cutaneous melanoma. Intravenous ivuxolimab was administered to patients every 2 weeks at six dose levels: 0.01, 0.1, 0.3, 1.5, 3 and 10 mg/kg. Prior anti-PD-1, anti-PD-L1 or anti-CTLA-4 therapy was permitted, and checkpoint inhibitors had been received by approximately 39% of dose-escalation patients. Peripheral TCRbeta sequencing aimed to test whether ivuxolimab altered TCR sequence diversity and caused clonal T-cell expansion. The monotherapy dose-escalation portion (N of about 50 patients) of the phase I ivuxolimab trial is reported in the paper.

Findings and caveats that apply to the study as a whole: In partial responders in the 0.1-3.0 mg/kg groups, normalized peripheral clonal expansion was found to be among the lowest, especially among CD8+ T cells. At doses of 0.1 to 3.0 mg/kg, clonal expansion of both CD4+ and CD8+ blood T cells was observed from baseline to week 6. On average, CD8+ T cells showed more expanded clones than CD4+ T cells after ivuxolimab. Low levels of normalized T-cell clonal expansion were also shown by some nonresponding patients. Antigen specificity was not determined for the clonally expanded peripheral T cells.

Genomic DNA was isolated from the sorted cells so that the TCRbeta CDR3 region could be sequenced. TCRbeta CDR3 regions were sequenced using the immunoSEQ Assay. Held by TCRdb, this immuneACCESS table contains in-frame sequences only and omits some clones. Under half of the omission traces to an unresolved V gene where checked; the cause of the rest is unknown. For this sample the table gives tens of thousands of clones, of which 93% were detected only once. Less than 7% of the sample is held by the ten biggest clonotypes. From the cysteine through the phenylalanine, the CDR3 covers 11 amino acids. Left in the record is the CDR3 DNA by itself, 33 bases read in frame from the first base. Relative to germline, V is 5 bases shorter and J is 10 bases shorter, with 10 bases between their ends. Taken from the germline V gene, the CDR1 and CDR2 loops are SGHVS and FQNEAQ.

The sample in question was CD4+ or CD8+ T cells sorted from blood, obtained in a trial of the OX40 agonist ivuxolimab. This receptor chain uses TRBV7-8 and TRBJ2-3; tentative D gene TRBD2, with 5 bases matching. This receptor was taken from an adult with an advanced solid tumor such as melanoma, head and neck, liver or kidney cancer. The CDR3 reads CASSNSGAQYF. The DNA is as follows: TGTGCCAGCAGCAACTCCGGGGCGCAGTATTTT.